This T cell receptor beta chain came from a study of cytomegalovirus exposure and HLA in healthy donors. Study-wide points: Diagnosis of cytomegalovirus status made by the classifier reportedly showed high specificity and sensitivity. Further analysis was carried out later, and it showed several of the most significant clusters appearing linked to common viral pathogens. In an earlier analysis, in several hundred donors, most V segments appeared productive either ~90% or ~30% of the time. In vitro confirmation showed three CMV-associated chains to be CMV antigen specific.

Concerning this clone itself: Its antigen is unidentified.

Vbeta (60) and Jbeta (13) primers were used in the PCR. The method was immunoSEQ multiplex PCR; TCRdb's version includes in-frame clones alone and lacks a portion of them. The sample lists 100,000 or so clones, over 65% seen once, with around 8.2% in the top ten. CDR3 length: 13 amino acids. Per germline, CDR1 LNHDA and CDR2 SQIVND (reference sequence). V lost 5 bases, J lost 1 base, and 9 bases lay in between. V is TRBV19 and J is TRBJ2-7; perhaps TRBD2 as D (6 bases). This receptor was taken from a man between 35 and 55 years old in good health and CMV-seropositive. What was sequenced was PBMCs. The CDR3 is CASSLRGSYEQYF. The CDR3 DNA sequence: TGTGCCAGTAGTTTGCGGGGTTCCTACGAGCAGTACTTC.